This TCR beta chain is drawn from a study of Graves' ophthalmopathy and Graves' hyperthyroidism. Study at large: Peripheral blood was gathered at the point of initial diagnosis, before any treatment started.

Amplification targeted the TCR beta CDR3 regions, with RNA transcripts as the source material. First-round RT-PCR with HTBI primers preceded a second-round multiplex PCR. TCRdb processed the multiplex PCR reads anew with MiXCR; each CDR3 protein has one entry. The table includes hundreds of thousands of distinct CDR3 sequences, about 38% detected once. Presentation of ophthalmopathy in the donors involved moderate-to-severe activity, CAS ≥3, NOSPECS ≥4 and a duration under 3 months. Study-wide results and caveats: In blood, most expanded thyroid clonotypes above 0.001 frequency were also detected.

There are 12 residues in the CDR3. Trimming pared 5 bases from V and 5 bases from J, leaving 9 bases between. From germline, CDR1 is SEHNR and CDR2 FQNEAQ (reference sequence). This clonotype was seen many times. Its target is not known. The sequence was obtained from an adult man with Graves' ophthalmopathy. The sample was peripheral blood. This chain uses TRBV7-9 with TRBJ2-5, with D uncertain. The CDR3 DNA reads TGTGCCAGCAGCCGCTCAAGTGAGACCCAGTACTTC. This translates into CASSRSSETQYF.